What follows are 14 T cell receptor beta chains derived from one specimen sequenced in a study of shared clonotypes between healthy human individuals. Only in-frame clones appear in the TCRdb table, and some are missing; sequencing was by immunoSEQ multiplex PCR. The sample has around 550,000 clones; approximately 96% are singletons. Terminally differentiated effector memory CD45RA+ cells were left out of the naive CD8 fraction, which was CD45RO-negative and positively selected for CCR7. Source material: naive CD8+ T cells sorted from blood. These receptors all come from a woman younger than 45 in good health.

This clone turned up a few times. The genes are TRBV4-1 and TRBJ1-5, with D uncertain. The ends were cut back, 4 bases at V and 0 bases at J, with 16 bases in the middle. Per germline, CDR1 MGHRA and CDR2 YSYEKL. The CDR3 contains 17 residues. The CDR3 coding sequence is TGCGCCAGCAGCCCCTTCGTTGTCCCCTCTAGCAATCAGCCCCAGCATTTT. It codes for CASSPFVVPSSNQPQHF.

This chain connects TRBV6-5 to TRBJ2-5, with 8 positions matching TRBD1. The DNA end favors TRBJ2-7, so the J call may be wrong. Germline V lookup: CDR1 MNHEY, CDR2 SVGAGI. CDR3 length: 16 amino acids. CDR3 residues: CASSYPVRTGYYEQYF. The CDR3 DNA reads TGTGCCAGCAGTTACCCGGTTCGGACAGGGTACTACGAGCAGTACTTC.

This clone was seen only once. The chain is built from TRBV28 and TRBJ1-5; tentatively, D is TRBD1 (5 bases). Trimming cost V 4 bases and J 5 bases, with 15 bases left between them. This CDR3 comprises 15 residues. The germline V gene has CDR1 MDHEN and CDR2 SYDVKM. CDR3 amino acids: CASSSTQGIYQPQHF. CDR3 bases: TGTGCCAGCAGTTCGACGCAGGGAATATATCAGCCCCAGCATTTT.

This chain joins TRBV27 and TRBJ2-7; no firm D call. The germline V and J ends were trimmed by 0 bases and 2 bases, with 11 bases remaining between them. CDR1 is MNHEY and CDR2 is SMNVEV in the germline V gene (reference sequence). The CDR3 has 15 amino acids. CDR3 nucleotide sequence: TGTGCCAGCAGTTTATCGGGTTGGGCAGCCTACGAGCAGTACTTC. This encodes CASSLSGWAAYEQYF.

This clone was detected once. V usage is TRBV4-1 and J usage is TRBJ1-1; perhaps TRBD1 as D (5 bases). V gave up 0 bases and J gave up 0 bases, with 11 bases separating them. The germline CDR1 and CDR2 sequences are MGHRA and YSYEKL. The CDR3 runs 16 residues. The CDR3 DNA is TGCGCCAGCAGCCAAGACGGGGGACGGATGAACACTGAAGCTTTCTTT. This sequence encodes CASSQDGGRMNTEAFF.

The DNA of the CDR3 is TGTGCCAGCAGTTCAACTAGCGCCCTGAACACCGGGGAGCTGTTTTTT. Translating gives CASSSTSALNTGELFF. This chain joins TRBV28 and TRBJ2-2; 7 nucleotides agree with TRBD2. Germline trimming cut 4 bases from V and 1 base from J; bases unmatched to any gene: 6. This CDR3 has 16 residues. Germline V gene lookup returns CDR1 MDHEN and CDR2 SYDVKM.

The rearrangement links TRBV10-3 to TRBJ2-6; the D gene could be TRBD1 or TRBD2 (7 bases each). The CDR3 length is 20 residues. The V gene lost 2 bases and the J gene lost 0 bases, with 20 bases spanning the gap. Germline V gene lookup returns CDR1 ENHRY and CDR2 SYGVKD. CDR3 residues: CAISETRGGSNHSGANVLTF. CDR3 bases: TGTGCCATCAGTGAGACCAGGGGGGGATCAAACCACTCTGGGGCCAACGTCCTGACTTTC.

The CDR3 DNA is TGTGCCAGCAGTGAATCAAGGTGGGGAAACGGGGCCAACGTCCTGACTTTC. This sequence encodes CASSESRWGNGANVLTF. J is TRBJ2-6 and V is TRBV25-1; no clear D. The CDR3 has 17 residues. The germline V and J ends were trimmed by 1 base and 4 bases, with 14 bases remaining between them. CDR1 and CDR2 (germline): MGHDK, SYGVNS.

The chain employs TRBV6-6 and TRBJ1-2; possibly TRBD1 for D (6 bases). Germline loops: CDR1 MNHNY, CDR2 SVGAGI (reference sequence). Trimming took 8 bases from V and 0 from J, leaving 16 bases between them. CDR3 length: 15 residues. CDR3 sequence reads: CASVTGQGANYGYTF. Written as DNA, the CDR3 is TGTGCCAGCGTAACAGGGCAAGGAGCTAACTATGGCTACACCTTC.

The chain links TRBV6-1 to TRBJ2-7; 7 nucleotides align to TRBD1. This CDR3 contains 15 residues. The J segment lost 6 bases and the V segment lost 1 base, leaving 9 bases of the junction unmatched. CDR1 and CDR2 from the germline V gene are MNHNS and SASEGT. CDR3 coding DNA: TGTGCCAGCAGTGAAGAGAGGGGGCTTTGGTTCGAGCAGTACTTC. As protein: CASSEERGLWFEQYF.

Here the CDR3 DNA reads TGCAGCGTTGTTGGGAGCCTGGCTAGTTTCGAGCAGTACTTC. This sequence encodes CSVVGSLASFEQYF. The rearrangement uses TRBV29-1 and TRBJ2-7, with TRBD2 as a possible D gene (5 bases). This CDR3 is built from 14 residues. Germline CDR1 SQVTM, CDR2 ANQGSEA. V lost 4 bases and J lost 6, with 19 bases in between.

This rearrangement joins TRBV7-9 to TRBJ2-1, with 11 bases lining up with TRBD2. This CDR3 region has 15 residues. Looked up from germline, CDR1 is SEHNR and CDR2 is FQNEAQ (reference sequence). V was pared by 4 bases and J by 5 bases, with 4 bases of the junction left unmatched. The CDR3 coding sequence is TGTGCCAGCAGCTCCACTAGCGGGAGTAACAATGAGCAGTTCTTC. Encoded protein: CASSSTSGSNNEQFF.

The CDR3 spells CASSFPPDSQETQYF. The CDR3 bases are TGTGCCAGCAGCTTCCCCCCCGACAGTCAAGAGACCCAGTACTTC. The chain uses TRBV7-6 and TRBJ2-5; TRBD1 might be the D (5 bases). Trimming took 3 bases from V and 2 from J, leaving 13 bases between them. CDR1 is SGHVS, CDR2 FNYEAQ, per germline. This CDR3 has 15 residues.

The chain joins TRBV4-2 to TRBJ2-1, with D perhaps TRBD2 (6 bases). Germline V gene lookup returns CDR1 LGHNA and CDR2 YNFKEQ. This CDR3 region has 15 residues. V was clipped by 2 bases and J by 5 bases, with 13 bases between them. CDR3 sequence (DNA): TGTGCCAGCAGCCAAACCGAGGGACTCGACAATGAGCAGTTCTTC. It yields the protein CASSQTEGLDNEQFF.